A selection of T cell receptor beta chains follows, all from one sample in a study of Graves' ophthalmopathy and Graves' hyperthyroidism. Via MiXCR, TCRdb re-called the multiplex PCR reads, giving one row per CDR3 protein. The data hold around 400,000 distinct CDR3 sequences, with 21% observed a single time. The sample comprised peripheral blood. Receptors were obtained from a woman in her late teens or twenties with stable Graves' hyperthyroidism. Each CDR3 is given with its conserved first and last residue. D genes are given only for firm matches. Only part of the rows carry a size: once, few, many, or a class if the clone is expanded.

D gene: -; clone size: many; J gene: TRBJ1-1; V gene: TRBV7-9; CDR3 DNA: TGTGCCAGCAGCTTAGGCGCAGGGAGGACTGAAGCTTTCTTT; CDR3 protein: CASSLGAGRTEAFF
D gene: -; clone size: many; J gene: TRBJ1-3; V gene: TRBV7-2; CDR3 DNA: TGTGCCAGCAGCTTAGTGAGGGATTCTGGAAACACCATATATTTT; CDR3 protein: CASSLVRDSGNTIYF
D gene: -; clone size: -; J gene: TRBJ2-2; V gene: TRBV5-1; CDR3 DNA: TGCGCCAGCAGGAGGGTCACATACAACACCGGGGAGCTGTTTTTT; CDR3 protein: CASRRVTYNTGELFF
D gene: -; clone size: many; J gene: TRBJ2-5; V gene: TRBV6-5; CDR3 DNA: TGTGCCAGCGGGACCTTGGGGACCCCAGAGACCCAGTACTTC; CDR3 protein: CASGTLGTPETQYF
D gene: -; clone size: many; J gene: TRBJ1-5; V gene: TRBV6-4; CDR3 DNA: TGTGCCAGCAGACCTGACAGAAACCCCTATAGCAATCAGCCCCAGCATTTT; CDR3 protein: CASRPDRNPYSNQPQHF
D gene: -; clone size: many; J gene: TRBJ2-7; V gene: TRBV18; CDR3 DNA: TGTGCCAGCTCACCAAGTATAGTAGCCTACGAGCAGTACTTC; CDR3 protein: CASSPSIVAYEQYF
D gene: -; clone size: many; J gene: TRBJ2-5; V gene: TRBV20-1; CDR3 DNA: TGCAGTGCACCAAAAGAGACCCAGTACTTC; CDR3 protein: CSAPKETQYF
D gene: TRBD1; clone size: many; J gene: TRBJ1-6; V gene: TRBV30; CDR3 DNA: TGTGCCTGGAGTGTTCGGCAGGGGGACAGCCCCCTCCACTTT; CDR3 protein: CAWSVRQGDSPLHF
D gene: TRBD1; clone size: many; J gene: TRBJ2-5; V gene: TRBV2; CDR3 DNA: TGTGCCAGCAGCGACGACAGGGGTGGGGAGACCCAGTACTTC; CDR3 protein: CASSDDRGGETQYF
D gene: -; clone size: many; J gene: TRBJ1-1; V gene: TRBV6-5; CDR3 DNA: TGTGCCAGCAGTTATAACATGAGGAACACTGAAGCTTTCTTT; CDR3 protein: CASSYNMRNTEAFF
D gene: TRBD2; clone size: many; J gene: TRBJ2-7; V gene: TRBV2; CDR3 DNA: TGTGCCAGCAGTGGTACCGGGACTACCTACGAGCAGTACTTC; CDR3 protein: CASSGTGTTYEQYF
D gene: -; clone size: few; J gene: TRBJ2-1; V gene: TRBV11-2; CDR3 DNA: TGTGCCAGCAGCTTAGGGCAGGCAGGGAGTGAGCAGTTCTTC; CDR3 protein: CASSLGQAGSEQFF
D gene: -; clone size: many; J gene: TRBJ2-5; V gene: TRBV4-1; CDR3 DNA: TGCGCCAGCAGCCGTTCAAGGGGAGAGACCCAGTACTTC; CDR3 protein: CASSRSRGETQYF
D gene: TRBD1; clone size: many; J gene: TRBJ2-5; V gene: TRBV10-3; CDR3 DNA: TGTGCCATCAGCCCCGGGACAGGGGTTGAGGAGACCCAGTACTTC; CDR3 protein: CAISPGTGVEETQYF
D gene: -; clone size: many; J gene: TRBJ1-1; V gene: TRBV27; CDR3 DNA: TGTGCCAGCAGTCCCGGCCCCGGGGCTATGAACACTGAAGCTTTCTTT; CDR3 protein: CASSPGPGAMNTEAFF
D gene: -; clone size: -; J gene: TRBJ2-5; V gene: TRBV14; CDR3 DNA: TGTGCCAGCAGCCAAGATACACCGGTGGGGACCCAGTACTTC; CDR3 protein: CASSQDTPVGTQYF
D gene: TRBD2; clone size: few; J gene: TRBJ2-5; V gene: TRBV20-1; CDR3 DNA: TGCAGTGCTGTCCGGACTAGCGGGAGGGAGTACCAAGAGACCCAGTACTTC; CDR3 protein: CSAVRTSGREYQETQYF
D gene: -; clone size: many; J gene: TRBJ1-5; V gene: TRBV7-3; CDR3 DNA: TGTGCCAGCAGCTTAGGTATAGGGACGCCCCAGCATTTT; CDR3 protein: CASSLGIGTPQHF
D gene: -; clone size: many; J gene: TRBJ2-5; V gene: TRBV15; CDR3 DNA: TGTGCCACCAGCAGAGATTTGAAGGGCAAGGACGGCCAAGAGACCCAGTACTTC; CDR3 protein: CATSRDLKGKDGQETQYF
D gene: -; clone size: -; J gene: TRBJ2-7; V gene: TRBV5-4; CDR3 DNA: TGTGCCAGCAGCTTGGTTGGCCGTAGGGAGTTTCTACCTTTTGGGGACGAGCAGTACTTC; CDR3 protein: CASSLVGRREFLPFGDEQYF
D gene: TRBD1; clone size: once; J gene: TRBJ1-2; V gene: TRBV12-3/TRBV12-4; CDR3 DNA: TGTGCCAGCAGTTCCAGGACAGGAGGAAACTATGGCTACACCTTC; CDR3 protein: CASSSRTGGNYGYTF
D gene: -; clone size: many; J gene: TRBJ1-2; V gene: TRBV6-5; CDR3 DNA: TGTGCCAGCAGTTATATCTCAGGGTCTAACTATGGCTACACCTTC; CDR3 protein: CASSYISGSNYGYTF
D gene: -; clone size: few; J gene: TRBJ1-5; V gene: TRBV11-2; CDR3 DNA: TGTGCCAGCAGCGAACTGGACAGAGAATACAATAGCAATCAGCCCCAGCATTTT; CDR3 protein: CASSELDREYNSNQPQHF
D gene: TRBD2; clone size: many; J gene: TRBJ2-7; V gene: TRBV29-1; CDR3 DNA: TGCAGCGTCGTCACGCTAGCGGGAGGAGGTCGGCAGTACTTC; CDR3 protein: CSVVTLAGGGRQYF
D gene: -; clone size: many; J gene: TRBJ1-2; V gene: TRBV12-3/TRBV12-4; CDR3 DNA: TGTGCCAGCAGCAAAGGGCAGGGAACTAACTATGGCTACACCTTC; CDR3 protein: CASSKGQGTNYGYTF
D gene: TRBD2; clone size: many; J gene: TRBJ2-7; V gene: TRBV12-3/TRBV12-4; CDR3 DNA: TGTGCCAGCAGTCCGTGGACTAGCGGGAGTTACGAGCAGTACTTC; CDR3 protein: CASSPWTSGSYEQYF
D gene: -; clone size: many; J gene: TRBJ2-7; V gene: TRBV20-1; CDR3 DNA: TGCAGTGCCGGCGGAGCGGGTCACGAGCAGTACTTC; CDR3 protein: CSAGGAGHEQYF
D gene: TRBD1; clone size: -; J gene: TRBJ1-5; V gene: TRBV6-1; CDR3 DNA: TGTGCCAGCAGTGAAGACCAGGGGGGGGGCCAGCCCCAGCATTTT; CDR3 protein: CASSEDQGGGQPQHF